Following are 10 T cell receptor beta chains from one sample sequenced in a study of CD8+ T cells in alopecia areata. Extraction of RNA preceded its reverse transcription into cDNA, which served as the sequencing template. Measured with immunoSEQ multiplex PCR; TCRdb has only the in-frame clones, and not every one. The sample contains tens of thousands of clones, around 67% of which appear only once. CD4+ cells belonging to four or five patients, who were in the biomarker study, were further sorted into CD25+CD127- cells. Material: CD4+ Tregs sorted from blood. These receptor sequences come from a human donor with alopecia areata.

V and J are TRBV4-3 and TRBJ2-4; a possible D gene is TRBD1 (5 bases). Trimming cost V 0 bases and J 5 bases, with 11 bases left between them. CDR3 length: 15 amino acids. Germline V gives CDR1 LGHNA, CDR2 YSLEER. The CDR3 reads CASSQDWKGENIQYF. DNA of the CDR3: TGCGCCAGCAGCCAAGATTGGAAAGGGGAAAACATTCAGTACTTC.

This clone was detected a few times. The chain recombines TRBV28 with TRBJ2-7; D is ambiguous. This CDR3 spans 13 amino acids. CDR1 and CDR2 from the germline V gene are MDHEN and SYDVKM. V was trimmed by 6 bases and J by 0 bases, leaving 9 bases between them. The CDR3 reads CASSLSPSYEQYF. The CDR3 DNA follows: TGTGCCAGCAGCCTAAGCCCCTCCTACGAGCAGTACTTC.

The rearrangement joins TRBV6-1 to TRBJ2-7, with 7 nucleotides matching TRBD1. From germline, CDR1 is MNHNS and CDR2 SASEGT. V was clipped by 5 bases and J by 10 bases; unmatched bases: 8. This CDR3 comprises 12 residues. In nucleotides, the CDR3 is TGTGCCAGCAGTATACTGGACAGGAGACAGTACTTC. It specifies CASSILDRRQYF.

This chain uses TRBV7-9 with TRBJ1-4; D gene ambiguous. Trimming removed 0 bases at V and 6 bases at J, with 14 bases between. The CDR3 length is 16 residues. Germline CDR1 reads SEHNR; CDR2 reads FQNEAQ (reference sequence). The CDR3, as DNA: TGTGCCAGCAGCTTAGCGTTTGGGCCTGGAGATGAAAAACTGTTTTTT. As protein: CASSLAFGPGDEKLFF.

Only a few counts were recorded for this clone. The chain uses TRBV19 and TRBJ2-2; 7 nucleotides agree with TRBD2. The V gene end was trimmed by 3 bases and the J gene end by 2 bases; junction bases not matched to a gene: 12. The CDR3 has 18 amino acids. Germline V gene lookup returns CDR1 LNHDA and CDR2 SQIVND (reference sequence). The CDR3 sequence is CASSIPRMASGNTGELFF. CDR3 DNA: TGTGCCAGTAGTATCCCCAGGATGGCTAGCGGAAACACCGGGGAGCTGTTTTTT.

The CDR3 loop reads CATRPAGLQGGASTDTQYF. DNA for the CDR3: TGTGCCACCAGACCCGCAGGCCTACAGGGGGGTGCTAGCACAGATACGCAGTATTTT. The V call is TRBV15, the J call TRBJ2-3, with 8 positions matching TRBD1. V was clipped by 6 bases and J by 0 bases; unmatched bases: 17. The CDR3 is 19 amino acids. Per germline, CDR1 LNHNV and CDR2 YYDKDF (reference sequence).

The chain links TRBV28 to TRBJ2-5; D remains unclear. There are 13 residues in the CDR3. V was cut by 2 bases and J by 5 bases, with 9 bases left in between. Germline-derived CDR1 and CDR2 are MDHEN and SYDVKM. The CDR3 sequence: CASSLTWRETQYF. CDR3 coding DNA: TGTGCCAGCAGTTTAACTTGGCGGGAGACCCAGTACTTC.

The CDR3 loop is CASSLDIPGAQSGYTF. CDR3 nucleotides: TGTGCCAGCAGCTTGGACATCCCGGGGGCGCAGAGTGGCTACACCTTC. The rearrangement joins TRBV13 to TRBJ1-2; weak D call: TRBD1 (6 bases). Trimming pared 3 bases from V and 7 bases from J, leaving 21 bases between. CDR1 and CDR2 (germline): PRHDT, FYEKMQ (reference sequence). This CDR3 spans 16 amino acids.

This clone is labeled medium-sized. The chain is built from TRBV7-2 and TRBJ1-1; the D is unclear. CDR3 size: 13 residues. Trimming shortened V by 1 base and J by 0 bases, and 3 bases separated the two germline ends. Germline V gene lookup returns CDR1 SGHTA and CDR2 FQGNSA. The CDR3 bases are TGTGCCAGCAGCTTAGGAATGAACACTGAAGCTTTCTTT. Amino acid sequence: CASSLGMNTEAFF. Full variable domain (outside the CDR3, taken from reference TRBV7-2 and TRBJ1-1): GAGVSQSPSNKVTEKGKDVELRCDPISGHTALYWYRQSLGQGLEFLIYFQGNSAPDKSGLPSDRFSAERTGGSVSTLTIQRTQQEDSAVYLCASSLGMNTEAFFGQGTRLTVV.

The J gene is TRBJ2-7, the V gene TRBV15, with D perhaps TRBD2 (6 bases). CDR3 size: 16 residues. V dropped 0 bases and J dropped 1 base, with 13 bases sitting between them. Per germline, CDR1 LNHNV and CDR2 YYDKDF (reference sequence). The CDR3 here is CATSRDGRRGSYEQYF. CDR3 DNA: TGTGCCACCAGCAGAGATGGGAGGCGGGGATCCTACGAGCAGTACTTC.